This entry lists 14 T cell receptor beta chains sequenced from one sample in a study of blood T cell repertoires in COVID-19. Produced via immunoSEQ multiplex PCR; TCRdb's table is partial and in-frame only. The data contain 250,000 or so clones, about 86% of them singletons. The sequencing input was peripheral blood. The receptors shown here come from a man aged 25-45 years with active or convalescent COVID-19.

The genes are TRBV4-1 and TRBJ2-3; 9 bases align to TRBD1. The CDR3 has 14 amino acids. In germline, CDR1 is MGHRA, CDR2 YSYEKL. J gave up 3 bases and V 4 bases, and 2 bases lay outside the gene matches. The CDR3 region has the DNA TGCGCCAGCAGCCGGGACAGGGTGACAGATACGCAGTATTTT. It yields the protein CASSRDRVTDTQYF.

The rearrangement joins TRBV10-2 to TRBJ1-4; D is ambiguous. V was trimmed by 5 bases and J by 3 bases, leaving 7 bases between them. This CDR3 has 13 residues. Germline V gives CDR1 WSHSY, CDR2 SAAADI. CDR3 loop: CASSTGANEKLFF. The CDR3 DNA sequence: TGCGCCAGCAGTACCGGAGCTAATGAAAAACTGTTTTTT.

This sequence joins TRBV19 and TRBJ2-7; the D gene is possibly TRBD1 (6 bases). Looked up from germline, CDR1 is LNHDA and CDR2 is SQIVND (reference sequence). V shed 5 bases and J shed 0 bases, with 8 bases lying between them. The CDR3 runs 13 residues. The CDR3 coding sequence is TGTGCCAGTAGTCGGACAGCCTCCTACGAGCAGTACTTC. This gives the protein CASSRTASYEQYF.

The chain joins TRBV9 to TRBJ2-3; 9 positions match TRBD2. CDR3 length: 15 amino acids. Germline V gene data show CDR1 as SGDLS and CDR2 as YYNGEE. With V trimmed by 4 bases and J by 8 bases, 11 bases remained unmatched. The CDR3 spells CASSPGELAGPTQYF. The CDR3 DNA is TGTGCCAGCAGCCCCGGGGAACTAGCGGGCCCTACGCAGTATTTT.

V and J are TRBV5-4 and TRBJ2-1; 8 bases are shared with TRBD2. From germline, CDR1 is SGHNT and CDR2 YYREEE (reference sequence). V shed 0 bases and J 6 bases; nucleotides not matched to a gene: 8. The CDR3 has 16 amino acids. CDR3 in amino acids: CASSLESGGVINEQFF. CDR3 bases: TGTGCCAGCAGCTTGGAAAGCGGGGGCGTCATCAATGAGCAGTTCTTC. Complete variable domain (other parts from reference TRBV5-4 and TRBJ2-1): ETGVTQSPTHLIKTRGQQVTLRCSSQSGHNTVSWYQQALGQGPQFIFQYYREEENGRGNFPPRFSGLQFPNYSSELNVNALELDDSALYLCASSLESGGVINEQFFGPGTRLTVL.

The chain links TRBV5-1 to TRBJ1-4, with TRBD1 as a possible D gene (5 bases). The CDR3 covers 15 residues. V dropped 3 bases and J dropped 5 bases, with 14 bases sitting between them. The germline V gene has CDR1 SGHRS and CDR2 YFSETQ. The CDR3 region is CASSSSGTSNEKLFF. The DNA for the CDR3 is TGCGCCAGCAGCTCGTCCGGGACTTCCAATGAAAAACTGTTTTTT.

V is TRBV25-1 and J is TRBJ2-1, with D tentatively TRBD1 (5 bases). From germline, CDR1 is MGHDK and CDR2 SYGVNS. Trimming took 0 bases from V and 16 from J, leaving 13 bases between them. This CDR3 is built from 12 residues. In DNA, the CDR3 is TGTGCCAGCAGTGAATACCCAGGGTCCCGCTTCTTC. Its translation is CASSEYPGSRFF.

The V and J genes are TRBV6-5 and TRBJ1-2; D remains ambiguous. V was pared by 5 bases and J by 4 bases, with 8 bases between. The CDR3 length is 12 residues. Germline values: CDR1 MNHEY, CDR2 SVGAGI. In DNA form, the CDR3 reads TGTGCCAGCAGTATAGGCGGCTATGGCTACACCTTC. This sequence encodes CASSIGGYGYTF.

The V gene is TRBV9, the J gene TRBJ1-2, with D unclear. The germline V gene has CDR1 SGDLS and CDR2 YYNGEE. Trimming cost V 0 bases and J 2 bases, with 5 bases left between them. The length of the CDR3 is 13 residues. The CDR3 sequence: CASSVELNYGYTF. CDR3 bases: TGTGCCAGCAGCGTAGAACTGAACTATGGCTACACCTTC.

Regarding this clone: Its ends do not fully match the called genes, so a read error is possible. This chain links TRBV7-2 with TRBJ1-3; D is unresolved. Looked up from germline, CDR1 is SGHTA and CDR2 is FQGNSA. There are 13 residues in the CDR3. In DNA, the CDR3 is TGTGCCAGCAGCTCAGACTCTGGAAACACCATTTATTTT. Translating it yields CASSSDSGNTIYF.

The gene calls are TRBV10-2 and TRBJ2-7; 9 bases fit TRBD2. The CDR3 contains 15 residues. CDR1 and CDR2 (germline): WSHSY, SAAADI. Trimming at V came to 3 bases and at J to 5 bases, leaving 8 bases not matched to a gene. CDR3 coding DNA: TGCGCCAGCAGTGATGCTAGCGGGGTCGTCCACGAGCAGTACTTC. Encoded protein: CASSDASGVVHEQYF.

The CDR3 region has the DNA TGTGCCAGCAGTTGGACTAGCGGGGGGCCGGGTGAGACCCAGTACTTC. Residues: CASSWTSGGPGETQYF. The rearrangement joins TRBV2 to TRBJ2-5; 14 bases are a match to TRBD2. The CDR3 sequence is 16 residues long. The germline gives CDR1 SNHLY, CDR2 FYNNEI. V lost 5 bases to trimming and J lost 5 bases; unmatched junction nucleotides: 7.

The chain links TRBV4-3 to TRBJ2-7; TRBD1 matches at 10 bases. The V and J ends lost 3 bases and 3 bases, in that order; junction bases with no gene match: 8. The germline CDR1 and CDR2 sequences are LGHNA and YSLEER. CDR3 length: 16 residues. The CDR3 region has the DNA TGCGCCAGCAGCCACTCCCCGGGACAGGGGAGCTACGAGCAGTACTTC. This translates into CASSHSPGQGSYEQYF.

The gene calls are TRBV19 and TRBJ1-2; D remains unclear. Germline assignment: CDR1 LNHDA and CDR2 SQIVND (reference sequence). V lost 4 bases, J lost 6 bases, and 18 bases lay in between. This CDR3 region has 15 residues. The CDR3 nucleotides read TGTGCCAGTAGTAGCTATTTAAACTCGAAAGATGGCTACACCTTC. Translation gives CASSSYLNSKDGYTF.